The rows below give T cell receptor beta chains drawn from one sample of a study of spatial heterogeneity in lung cancer. TCRdb analysed the 5' RACE reads with MiXCR anew, one entry per CDR3 protein. The sample carries about 4,000 distinct CDR3 sequences, 5.5% to 7% recorded once. The sample here was lung tumor tissue, taken at surgery. Source of these receptors: a male donor with early-stage non-small cell lung cancer. The CDR3 runs from the conserved cysteine through the conserved F or W. The order of the fields is V gene, clone size, J gene, D gene, CDR3 protein, CDR3 DNA. D genes are given only for firm matches. Clone size appears in some rows only: once, few, many, or a class for an expanded clone.

v_call: TRBV24-1
clone_size: medium-sized
j_call: TRBJ2-4
d_call: -
cdr3_aa: CATSDPPLHIQYF
cdr3_nt: TGTGCCACCAGTGACCCCCCCCTACACATTCAGTACTTC

v_call: TRBV28
clone_size: medium-sized
j_call: TRBJ1-6
d_call: -
cdr3_aa: CASRRGALHF
cdr3_nt: TGTGCCAGCAGGAGGGGGGCCCTCCACTTT

v_call: TRBV6-1
clone_size: many
j_call: TRBJ1-1
d_call: -
cdr3_aa: CASSFSDGNTEAFF
cdr3_nt: TGTGCCAGCAGTTTCTCGGACGGGAACACTGAAGCTTTCTTT

v_call: TRBV4-2
clone_size: many
j_call: TRBJ1-5
d_call: -
cdr3_aa: CASSHDLNQPQHF
cdr3_nt: TGTGCCAGCAGTCACGACCTAAATCAGCCCCAGCATTTT

v_call: TRBV4-2
clone_size: many
j_call: TRBJ2-7
d_call: -
cdr3_aa: CASSQEKEESYEQYF
cdr3_nt: TGTGCCAGCAGCCAAGAAAAGGAGGAGTCCTACGAGCAGTACTTC

v_call: TRBV5-1
clone_size: medium-sized
j_call: TRBJ2-7
d_call: TRBD2
cdr3_aa: CASSPGLAGGPSYEQYF
cdr3_nt: TGCGCCAGCAGCCCCGGACTAGCGGGAGGGCCCTCCTACGAGCAGTACTTC

v_call: TRBV4-2
clone_size: many
j_call: TRBJ2-2
d_call: -
cdr3_aa: CASSRSSQGTGELFF
cdr3_nt: TGTGCCAGCAGCCGTAGCTCCCAGGGCACCGGGGAGCTGTTTTTT

v_call: TRBV6-6
clone_size: medium-sized
j_call: TRBJ1-1
d_call: -
cdr3_aa: CASSYAHSRMNTEAFF
cdr3_nt: TGTGCCAGCAGTTACGCGCACTCACGGATGAACACTGAAGCTTTCTTT

v_call: TRBV3-1
clone_size: medium-sized
j_call: TRBJ2-5
d_call: TRBD1
cdr3_aa: CASSPDLTGYQETQYF
cdr3_nt: TGTGCCAGCAGCCCTGACCTGACAGGGTACCAAGAGACCCAGTACTTC

v_call: TRBV7-2
clone_size: -
j_call: TRBJ2-1
d_call: TRBD2
cdr3_aa: CASSASGFSYNEQFF
cdr3_nt: TGTGCCAGCAGCGCTAGCGGCTTCTCCTACAATGAGCAGTTCTTC